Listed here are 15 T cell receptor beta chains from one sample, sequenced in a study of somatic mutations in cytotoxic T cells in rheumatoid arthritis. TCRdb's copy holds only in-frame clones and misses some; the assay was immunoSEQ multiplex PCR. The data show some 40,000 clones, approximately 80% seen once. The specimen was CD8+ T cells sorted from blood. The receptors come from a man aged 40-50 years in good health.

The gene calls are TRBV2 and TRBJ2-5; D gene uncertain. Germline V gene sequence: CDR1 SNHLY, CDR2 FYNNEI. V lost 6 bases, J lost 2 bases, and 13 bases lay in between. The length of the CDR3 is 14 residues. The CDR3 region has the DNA TGTGCCAGCAGAGACCCTGATCTACAAGAGACCCAGTACTTC. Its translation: CASRDPDLQETQYF.

The CDR3 reads CASSYGNTWPQHF. The CDR3 nucleotides read TGTGCCAGCAGTTATGGGAATACTTGGCCCCAGCATTTT. V is TRBV27 and J is TRBJ1-5; D not certain. The CDR3 loop spans 13 amino acids. Germline CDR1 and CDR2: MNHEY and SMNVEV (reference sequence). V lost 4 bases and J 9 bases, leaving 13 bases between the germline ends.

The CDR3 region is CASSPGRGDEQYF. The CDR3 bases are TGTGCCAGCAGCCCGGGTAGGGGGGACGAGCAGTACTTC. The chain has TRBV7-9 and TRBJ2-7; D is perhaps TRBD1 or TRBD2 (6 bases each). The germline CDR1 and CDR2 sequences are SEHNR and FQNEAQ (reference sequence). The CDR3 is 13 amino acids. Trimming shortened V by 5 bases and J by 5 bases, and 13 bases separated the two germline ends. Full variable domain (rest looked up from reference TRBV7-9 and TRBJ2-7): DTGVSQNPRHKITKRGQNVTFRCDPISEHNRLYWYRQTLGQGPEFLTYFQNEAQLEKSRLLSDRFSAERPKGSFSTLEIQRTEQGDSAMYLCASSPGRGDEQYFGPGTRLTVT.

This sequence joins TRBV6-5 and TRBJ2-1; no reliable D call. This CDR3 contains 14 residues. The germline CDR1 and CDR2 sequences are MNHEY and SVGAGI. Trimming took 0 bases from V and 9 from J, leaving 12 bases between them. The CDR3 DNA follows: TGTGCCAGCAGTTACTCTGGTAGTTTGGTTGAGCAGTTCTTC. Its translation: CASSYSGSLVEQFF.

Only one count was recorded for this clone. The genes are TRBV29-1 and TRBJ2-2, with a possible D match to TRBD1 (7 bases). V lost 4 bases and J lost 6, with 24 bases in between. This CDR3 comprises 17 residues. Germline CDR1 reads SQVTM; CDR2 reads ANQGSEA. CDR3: CSVAFTGDRGLSGELFF. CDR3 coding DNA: TGCAGCGTTGCCTTTACAGGGGACCGGGGGCTGTCCGGGGAGCTGTTTTTT.

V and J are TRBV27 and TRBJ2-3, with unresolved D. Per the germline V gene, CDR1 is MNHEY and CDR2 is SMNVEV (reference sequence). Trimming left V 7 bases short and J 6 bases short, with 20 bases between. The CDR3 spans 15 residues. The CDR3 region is CASTPTGREDDTQYF. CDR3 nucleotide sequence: TGTGCCAGCACCCCTACCGGGCGCGAGGATGATACGCAGTATTTT.

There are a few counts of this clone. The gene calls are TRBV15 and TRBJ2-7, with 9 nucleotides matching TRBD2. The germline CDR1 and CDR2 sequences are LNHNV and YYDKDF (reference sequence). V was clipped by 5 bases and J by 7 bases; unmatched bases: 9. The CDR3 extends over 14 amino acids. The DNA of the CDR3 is TGTGCCACCAGCGGCTCTAGCGGGATGTATGAGCAGTACTTC. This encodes CATSGSSGMYEQYF.

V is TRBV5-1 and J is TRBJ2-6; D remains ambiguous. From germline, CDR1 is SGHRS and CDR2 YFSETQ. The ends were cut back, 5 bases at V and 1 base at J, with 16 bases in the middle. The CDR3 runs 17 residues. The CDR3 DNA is TGCGCCAGCAGAAGGTTTCGCCCGCGGTCTGGGGCCAACGTCCTGACTTTC. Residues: CASRRFRPRSGANVLTF.

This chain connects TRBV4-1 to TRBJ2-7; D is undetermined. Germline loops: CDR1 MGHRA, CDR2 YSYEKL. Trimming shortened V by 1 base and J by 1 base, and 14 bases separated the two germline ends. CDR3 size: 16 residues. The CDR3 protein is CASSQARLVPSYEQYF. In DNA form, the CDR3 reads TGCGCCAGCAGCCAAGCTCGGCTGGTCCCATCCTACGAGCAGTACTTC.

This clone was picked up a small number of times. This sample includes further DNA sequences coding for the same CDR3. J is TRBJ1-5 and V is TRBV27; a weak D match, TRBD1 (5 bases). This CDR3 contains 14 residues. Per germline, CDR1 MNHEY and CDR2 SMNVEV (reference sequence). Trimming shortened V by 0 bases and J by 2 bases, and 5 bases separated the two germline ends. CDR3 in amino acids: CASSLSGGNQPQHF. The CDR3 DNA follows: TGTGCCAGCAGTTTATCAGGGGGCAATCAGCCCCAGCATTTT.

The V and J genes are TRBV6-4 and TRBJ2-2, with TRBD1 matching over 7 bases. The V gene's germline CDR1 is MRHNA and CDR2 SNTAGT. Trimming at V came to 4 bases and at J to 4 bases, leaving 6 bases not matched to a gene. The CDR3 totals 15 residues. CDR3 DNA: TGTGCCAGCAGTGGGACAGGAGCAAGCACCGGGGAGCTGTTTTTT. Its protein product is CASSGTGASTGELFF.

The CDR3 DNA reads as TGTGCCAGCAGTAGAACAGGAACGCGGGACACTGAAGCTTTCTTT. Protein sequence: CASSRTGTRDTEAFF. The rearrangement links TRBV6-1 to TRBJ1-1; D might be TRBD1 (5 bases). The CDR3 totals 15 residues. CDR1 is MNHNS, CDR2 SASEGT, per germline. With 5 bases removed from V and 3 bases from J, the gap between germline ends came to 16 bases.

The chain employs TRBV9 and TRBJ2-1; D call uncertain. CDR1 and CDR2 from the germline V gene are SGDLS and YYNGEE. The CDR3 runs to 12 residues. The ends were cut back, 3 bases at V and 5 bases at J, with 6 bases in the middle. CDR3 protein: CASSGLNNEQFF. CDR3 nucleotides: TGTGCCAGCAGCGGGCTAAACAATGAGCAGTTCTTC.

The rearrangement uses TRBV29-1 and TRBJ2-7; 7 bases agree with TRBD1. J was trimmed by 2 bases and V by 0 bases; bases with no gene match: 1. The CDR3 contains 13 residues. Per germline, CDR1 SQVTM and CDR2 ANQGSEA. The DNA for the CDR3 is TGCAGCGTTGAAGAGGGGACAGCCTACGAGCAGTACTTC. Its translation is CSVEEGTAYEQYF.

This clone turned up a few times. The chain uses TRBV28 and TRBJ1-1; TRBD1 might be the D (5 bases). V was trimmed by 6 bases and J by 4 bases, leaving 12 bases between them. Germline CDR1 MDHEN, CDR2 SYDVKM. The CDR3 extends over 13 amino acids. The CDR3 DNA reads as TGTGCCAGCAGCCCCGGGGGAGCCACTGAAGCTTTCTTT. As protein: CASSPGGATEAFF.